This T cell receptor (beta chain) comes out of a study of T cells in Graves' hyperthyroidism and ophthalmopathy. The source material, RNA transcripts, was used to amplify TCR beta CDR3 regions. Primed by the HTBI set, a first-round RT-PCR was run on the TCR CDR3. TCRdb independently ran MiXCR on the multiplex PCR reads; one entry per CDR3 protein. Among some 500,000 distinct CDR3 sequences listed, around 22% were seen once. Diagnosis relied on clinical symptoms, serum thyroxine and TRAb, thyroid ultrasound and orbital computed tomography. The ends were cut back, 0 bases at V and 6 bases at J, with 17 bases in the middle. From germline, CDR1 is DFQATT and CDR2 SNEGSKA (reference sequence). The CDR3 sequence is 15 residues long.

The chain employs TRBV20-1 and TRBJ1-1; D is unresolved. This clonotype originated in a woman aged 25 to 39 with Graves' ophthalmopathy. The specimen sequenced was blood. Here the CDR3 reads CSARDSSRGGPEAFF. CDR3 in DNA: TGCAGTGCTAGAGATTCCTCGCGGGGTGGCCCTGAAGCTTTCTTT.